Listed here are 20 T cell receptor beta chains from one sample, sequenced in a study of shared clonotypes between healthy human individuals. Data came from immunoSEQ multiplex PCR; TCRdb stores just in-frame clones and leaves some out. The sample holds 950,000 to 1,100,000 clones, roughly 75% seen once. Sequenced: memory CD4+ T cells sorted from blood. The subset is: CD45RA-negative fraction. The receptors derive from a man younger than 35 in good health.

In DNA, the CDR3 is TGTGCCAGCAGTTTAGGCGGGGGCCCCGATACGCAGTATTTT. Translated, it gives CASSLGGGPDTQYF. V and J are TRBV28 and TRBJ2-3; D is perhaps TRBD2 (7 bases). Germline V gene data show CDR1 as MDHEN and CDR2 as SYDVKM. The germline V and J ends were trimmed by 2 bases and 6 bases, with 12 bases remaining between them. This CDR3 spans 14 amino acids.

The chain is built from TRBV29-1 and TRBJ2-7, with D possibly being TRBD2 (5 bases). This CDR3 is 14 amino acids long. V shed 0 bases and J shed 7 bases, with 16 bases lying between them. CDR1 and CDR2 from the germline V gene are SQVTM and ANQGSEA. The CDR3 loop reads CSVEEVTTTREQYF. DNA for the CDR3: TGCAGCGTTGAAGAAGTGACTACCACCCGAGAGCAGTACTTC.

The chain joins TRBV2 to TRBJ2-7; 9 positions agree with TRBD2. In germline, CDR1 is SNHLY, CDR2 FYNNEI. The V and J ends lost 2 bases and 4 bases, in that order; junction bases with no gene match: 18. The length of the CDR3 is 19 residues. The chain's CDR3 is CASSEIRAGGPQPGYEQYF. The CDR3 DNA reads TGTGCCAGCAGTGAAATACGAGCGGGGGGCCCACAGCCCGGATACGAGCAGTACTTC.

The genes are TRBV5-4 and TRBJ2-1, with TRBD1 matching over 8 bases. The ends lost 4 bases at V and 6 bases at J; junction bases unmatched: 12. CDR1 is SGHNT and CDR2 is YYREEE in the germline V gene (reference sequence). CDR3 length: 16 residues. The CDR3 sequence is CASSPIGQGQGNEQFF. The CDR3 coding sequence is TGTGCCAGCAGCCCTATCGGACAGGGTCAAGGCAATGAGCAGTTCTTC.

The V call is TRBV5-4, the J call TRBJ1-2, with no clear D. Trimming pared 4 bases from V and 5 bases from J, leaving 18 bases between. Germline V lookup: CDR1 SGHNT, CDR2 YYREEE (reference sequence). The CDR3 extends over 15 amino acids. CDR3 in amino acids: CASSTDGGRAYGYTF. The CDR3 DNA sequence: TGTGCCAGCAGCACTGATGGAGGCCGCGCGTATGGCTACACCTTC.

This chain joins TRBV5-1 and TRBJ1-1, with D unclear. Germline V gene lookup returns CDR1 SGHRS and CDR2 YFSETQ. Trimming left V 4 bases short and J 1 base short, with 14 bases between. The CDR3 totals 15 residues. The CDR3 DNA reads as TGCGCCAGCAGCACCGAGACGGGCTCGAACACTGAAGCTTTCTTT. This gives the protein CASSTETGSNTEAFF.

The CDR3 DNA follows: TGTGCCAGCAGTCCTCCAGGACCTATTCCAGAGGGCTACACCTTC. Translating gives CASSPPGPIPEGYTF. The gene calls are TRBV28 and TRBJ1-2; D unresolved. The CDR3 is 15 residues long. In germline, CDR1 is MDHEN, CDR2 SYDVKM. Trimming removed 5 bases from V and 8 bases from J, with 21 bases in between.

The V gene is TRBV7-2, the J gene TRBJ2-3, with D unclear. Germline CDR1 SGHTA, CDR2 FQGNSA. Trimming cost V 0 bases and J 4 bases, with 11 bases left between them. This CDR3 contains 15 residues. Written as DNA, the CDR3 is TGTGCCAGCAGCTTAGCGGGGTCTATGGCAGATACGCAGTATTTT. This encodes CASSLAGSMADTQYF. Using reference TRBV7-2 and TRBJ2-3 for the parts outside the CDR3, the full variable domain is GAGVSQSPSNKVTEKGKDVELRCDPISGHTALYWYRQSLGQGLEFLIYFQGNSAPDKSGLPSDRFSAERTGGSVSTLTIQRTQQEDSAVYLCASSLAGSMADTQYFGPGTRLTVL.

This clone occurred a few times. This chain links TRBV4-2 with TRBJ1-2; the match to TRBD1 covers 9 bases. Per the germline V gene, CDR1 is LGHNA and CDR2 is YNFKEQ. The CDR3 runs 15 residues. Trimming at V came to 1 base and at J to 4 bases, leaving 4 bases not matched to a gene. The CDR3 loop is CASSQATGGSYGYTF. The DNA for the CDR3 is TGTGCCAGCAGCCAAGCCACAGGGGGCTCCTATGGCTACACCTTC.

This chain uses TRBV5-6 with TRBJ2-3; 7 nucleotides agree with TRBD2. Per germline, CDR1 SGHDT and CDR2 YYEEEE. Trimming cost V 4 bases and J 4 bases; bases outside gene matches: 12. The CDR3 loop spans 16 amino acids. CDR3 loop: CASSPLWGGGADTQYF. The CDR3, as DNA: TGTGCCAGCAGCCCCCTTTGGGGGGGAGGTGCAGATACGCAGTATTTT.

The V gene is TRBV5-1, the J gene TRBJ2-7; D gene ambiguous. The CDR3 has 16 amino acids. V was shortened by 5 bases and J by 5 bases, with 23 bases between the two germline ends. Per the germline V gene, CDR1 is SGHRS and CDR2 is YFSETQ. This CDR3 reads CASSLMGWDFGDEQYF. DNA for the CDR3: TGCGCCAGCAGTTTGATGGGCTGGGATTTTGGTGACGAGCAGTACTTC. Full variable domain (rest looked up from reference TRBV5-1 and TRBJ2-7): KAGVTQTPRYLIKTRGQQVTLSCSPISGHRSVSWYQQTPGQGLQFLFEYFSETQRNKGNFPGRFSGRQFSNSRSEMNVSTLELGDSALYLCASSLMGWDFGDEQYFGPGTRLTVT.

V gene TRBV6-5 combines with J gene TRBJ2-3; 8 positions match TRBD1. Germline CDR1 MNHEY, CDR2 SVGAGI. With 5 bases clipped from V and 12 bases from J, the junction kept 13 bases outside the gene matches. This CDR3 region has 14 residues. The CDR3 DNA follows: TGTGCCAGCAGTCCCCCGGGACAGGCCCCTACTCAGTATTTT. This sequence encodes CASSPPGQAPTQYF.

V and J are TRBV4-3 and TRBJ2-3, with D possibly being TRBD1 (5 bases). Germline V gene sequence: CDR1 LGHNA, CDR2 YSLEER. Trimming shortened V by 1 base and J by 4 bases, and 9 bases separated the two germline ends. The CDR3 contains 14 residues. The CDR3, as DNA: TGCGCCAGCAGCCAAGGGCTCAGGGCAGATACGCAGTATTTT. Amino acids: CASSQGLRADTQYF.

The chain couples TRBV10-2 to TRBJ1-1; D gene unclear. This CDR3 spans 13 amino acids. Trimming took off 4 bases at V and 3 bases at J, with 9 bases between the two ends. Per germline, CDR1 WSHSY and CDR2 SAAADI. The CDR3 DNA follows: TGCGCCAGCAGTGGCAGAATCGACACTGAAGCTTTCTTT. This translates into CASSGRIDTEAFF.

The V gene is TRBV11-2, the J gene TRBJ1-1; D uncertain. Trimming removed 1 base from V and 11 bases from J, with 14 bases in between. The CDR3 is 13 amino acids. Germline V gene lookup returns CDR1 SGHAT and CDR2 FQNNGV. The chain's CDR3 is CASSLGTPGSAFF. In DNA form, the CDR3 reads TGTGCCAGCAGCTTAGGAACCCCAGGATCCGCTTTCTTT.

The chain uses TRBV5-4 and TRBJ2-7; possible D gene TRBD1, 6 bases. V was clipped by 4 bases and J by 4 bases, with 12 bases between them. There are 13 residues in the CDR3. CDR1 and CDR2 (germline): SGHNT, YYREEE (reference sequence). Here the CDR3 reads CASSVQGGYEQYF. The CDR3 nucleotides read TGTGCCAGCAGCGTACAGGGCGGGTACGAGCAGTACTTC.

This clone was counted a few times. The V gene is TRBV7-2, the J gene TRBJ2-7; TRBD2 might be the D (5 bases). V lost 5 bases and J 0 bases, leaving 14 bases between the germline ends. Germline V gene lookup returns CDR1 SGHTA and CDR2 FQGNSA. The CDR3 sequence is 15 residues long. The CDR3 DNA reads TGTGCCAGCAGCCCCGGAGGCGTTTCCTCCTACGAGCAGTACTTC. Encoded protein: CASSPGGVSSYEQYF.

The sample holds one count of this clone. A single base is all that separates this from a far larger clone, so a read error is likely. The same CDR3 arises from other DNA sequences in this sample as well. This chain uses TRBV30 with TRBJ1-1; D ambiguous. This CDR3 has 15 amino acids. Trimming left V 0 bases short and J 3 bases short, with 14 bases between. Germline V gene data show CDR1 as GTSNPN and CDR2 as SVGIG (reference sequence). In DNA form, the CDR3 reads TGTGCCTGGAGTGTACGAAAAAATGGACACACTGAAGCTTTCTTT. Protein: CAWSVRKNGHTEAFF.

The chain recombines TRBV10-3 with TRBJ2-5, with 11 bases fitting TRBD2. The CDR3 consists of 15 residues. The J segment lost 5 bases and the V segment lost 6 bases, leaving 8 bases of the junction unmatched. Germline V gives CDR1 ENHRY, CDR2 SYGVKD. This CDR3 reads CAISPGLAARETQYF. The CDR3 DNA reads as TGTGCCATCAGCCCGGGACTAGCGGCACGGGAGACCCAGTACTTC.

The gene calls are TRBV5-1 and TRBJ2-7, with 7 bases that match TRBD1. This CDR3 has 15 amino acids. The trim removed 4 bases at V and 4 bases at J, leaving 11 bases unmatched. CDR1 is SGHRS, CDR2 YFSETQ, per germline. The CDR3 is CASSTRDSPFYEQYF. The CDR3 DNA is TGCGCCAGCAGCACTCGGGACAGTCCTTTTTACGAGCAGTACTTC.